The next 9 T cell receptor beta chains were all read from a single sample in a study of early T cells in non-severe SARS-CoV-2 infection. TCRdb itself ran the 5' RACE reads through MiXCR, one entry per CDR3 protein. Seen here are about 33,000 distinct CDR3 sequences, approximately 4.4% observed once, and the top ten hold approximately 8.5%. Sequenced input: whole blood. These receptors were collected from an adult who was a healthcare worker with PCR-confirmed SARS-CoV-2 infection or an uninfected control (not recorded which).

This clonotype was seen at least ten times. The V and J genes are TRBV5-1 and TRBJ2-3; D may be TRBD1 (6 bases). Germline V lookup: CDR1 SGHRS, CDR2 YFSETQ. V shed 5 bases and J shed 0 bases, with 13 bases lying between them. CDR3 size: 15 residues. CDR3 in DNA: TGCGCCAGCAGTCGGGACATCCCTAGCACAGATACGCAGTATTTT. Its translation: CASSRDIPSTDTQYF.

There are many counts of this clonotype. V is TRBV7-9 and J is TRBJ2-5; 15 bases are shared with TRBD2. J lost 4 bases, V lost 5 bases, and 11 bases had no gene match. CDR1 SEHNR and CDR2 FQNEAQ come from the germline V gene (reference sequence). The CDR3 loop spans 18 amino acids. In nucleotides, the CDR3 is TGTGCCAGCAGCAAAGGGACTAGCGGGGGGTTGACGCGAGAGACCCAGTACTTC. Translation: CASSKGTSGGLTRETQYF.

This clonotype has at least ten counts. The J gene is TRBJ2-3, the V gene TRBV20-1; D gene uncertain. This CDR3 has 13 residues. Trimming shortened V by 5 bases and J by 0 bases, and 9 bases separated the two germline ends. Germline V gene data show CDR1 as DFQATT and CDR2 as SNEGSKA (reference sequence). CDR3 amino acids: CSAGITSTDTQYF. Written as DNA, the CDR3 is TGCAGTGCTGGAATTACTAGCACAGATACGCAGTATTTT.

The DNA of the CDR3 is TGTGCTAGTGGTTTGTATCTGAGCGAACGTTACAATGAGCAGTTCTTC. The encoded protein is CASGLYLSERYNEQFF. The chain joins TRBV12-5 to TRBJ2-1; D unresolved. The germline gives CDR1 LGHNT, CDR2 FRNRAP. The ends were cut back, 2 bases at V and 4 bases at J, with 15 bases in the middle. The CDR3 totals 16 residues.

Many counts were recorded for this clonotype. The chain couples TRBV14 to TRBJ2-1, with a tentative D call TRBD1 (5 bases). Looked up from germline, CDR1 is SGHDN and CDR2 is FVKESK. The germline V and J ends were trimmed by 3 bases and 8 bases, with 14 bases remaining between them. The CDR3 has 14 amino acids. The chain's CDR3 is CASSHLQARDEQFF. The CDR3 DNA sequence: TGTGCCAGCAGCCACCTACAGGCCAGGGATGAGCAGTTCTTC.

This clonotype has at least ten counts. The chain joins TRBV30 to TRBJ2-2, with TRBD1 identical over 7 bases. The J segment lost 0 bases and the V segment lost 5 bases, leaving 6 bases of the junction unmatched. Germline values: CDR1 GTSNPN, CDR2 SVGIG (reference sequence). CDR3 size: 15 residues. Here the CDR3 reads CAWSWGTANTGELFF. CDR3 nucleotides: TGTGCCTGGTCGTGGGGGACAGCGAACACCGGGGAGCTGTTTTTT. The variable domain in full, completed from reference TRBV30 and TRBJ2-2, reads SQTIHQWPATLVQPVGSPLSLECTVEGTSNPNLYWYRQAAGRGLQLLFYSVGIGQISSEVPQNLSASRPQDRQFILSSKKLLLSDSGFYLCAWSWGTANTGELFFGEGSRLTVL.

This rearrangement joins TRBV7-6 to TRBJ2-1; D gene unclear. This CDR3 has 12 amino acids. Per germline, CDR1 SGHVS and CDR2 FNYEAQ. V dropped 0 bases and J dropped 7 bases, with 4 bases sitting between them. CDR3 bases: TGTGCCAGCAGCTTAGCCCTTAATGAGCAGTTCTTC. It specifies CASSLALNEQFF.

This clonotype was seen at least ten times. The V gene is TRBV5-4, the J gene TRBJ2-5; TRBD1 or TRBD2 may be the D gene (5 bases each). Germline values: CDR1 SGHNT, CDR2 YYREEE (reference sequence). The CDR3 contains 13 residues. Trimming left V 5 bases short and J 5 bases short, with 13 bases between. The CDR3 loop is CASSQDWGETQYF. The DNA of the CDR3 is TGTGCCAGCAGTCAGGACTGGGGGGAGACCCAGTACTTC.

This clonotype has a count of ten or more. The CDR3: CASSPLGGDTEAFF. The CDR3 DNA reads as TGTGCCAGCTCACCACTTGGGGGGGACACTGAAGCTTTCTTT. The rearrangement joins TRBV18 to TRBJ1-1, with D possibly being TRBD1 (5 bases). This CDR3 has 14 residues. Trimming removed 1 base from V and 3 bases from J, with 9 bases in between. The germline gives CDR1 KGHSH, CDR2 LQKENI.